The TCR beta chain described here comes from a study of response to subunit inactivated influenza vaccine. General observations from the study: It was the authors' suggestion that each seasonal influenza vaccination recruits few new T cells.

TCRdb redid the calling of the RT-PCR reads with MiXCR, one entry per CDR3 protein. The sample yields about 780,000 distinct CDR3 sequences, approximately 18% seen once. The junction had 6 bases not matched to a gene; V was cut back by 2 bases and J by 5 bases. The CDR3 loop spans 16 amino acids. Germline lookup yields CDR1 SGHKS and CDR2 YYEKEE (reference sequence). In the case of this clonotype: Its antigen is still unknown.

The sample consisted of PBMCs from blood, taken roughly 5 days after vaccination. V gene TRBV5-5 combines with J gene TRBJ2-5; 13 bases are shared with TRBD2. The sequence came from a man in his forties or fifties who received an inactivated influenza vaccine. The CDR3 loop is CASSFWTSGGGETQYF. In DNA form, the CDR3 reads TGTGCCAGCAGCTTTTGGACTAGCGGGGGTGGGGAGACCCAGTACTTC.